This TCR beta chain was sequenced for a study of control samples from healthy donors and cancer patients. Trimming took 5 bases from V and 7 from J; bases not matched to a gene: 5. The CDR3 is 16 residues long. Germline V gene data show CDR1 as LGHNT and CDR2 as FRNRAP. Libraries were prepared by immunoSEQ multiplex PCR; TCRdb keeps only in-frame clonotypes and omits some of them. This table has around 200,000 clones, roughly 89% appearing once. This clone was recorded only once. This chain links TRBV12-5 with TRBJ2-2, with TRBD2 matching over 15 bases. The source material was blood. This TCR came from a young woman in good health. The chain's CDR3 is CASGPPGLAGGGELFF. CDR3 coding DNA: TGTGCTAGTGGTCCTCCGGGACTAGCGGGGGGCGGGGAGCTGTTTTTT.